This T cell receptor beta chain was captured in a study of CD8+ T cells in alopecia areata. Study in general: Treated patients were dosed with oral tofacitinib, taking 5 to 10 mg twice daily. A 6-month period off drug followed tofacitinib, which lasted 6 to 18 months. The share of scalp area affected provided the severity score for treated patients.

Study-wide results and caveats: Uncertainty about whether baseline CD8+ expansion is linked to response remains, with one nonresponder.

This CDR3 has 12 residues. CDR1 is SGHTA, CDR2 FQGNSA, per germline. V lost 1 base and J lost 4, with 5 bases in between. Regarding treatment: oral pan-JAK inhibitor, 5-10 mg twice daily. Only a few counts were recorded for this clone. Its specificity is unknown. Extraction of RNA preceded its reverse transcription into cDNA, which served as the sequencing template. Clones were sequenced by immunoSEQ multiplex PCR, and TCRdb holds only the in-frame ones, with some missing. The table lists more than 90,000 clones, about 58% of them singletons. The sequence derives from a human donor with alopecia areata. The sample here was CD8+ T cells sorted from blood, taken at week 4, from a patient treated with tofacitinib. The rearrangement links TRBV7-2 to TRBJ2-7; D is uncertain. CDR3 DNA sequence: TGTGCCAGCAGCTTAGTACGGTACGAGCAGTACTTC. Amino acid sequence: CASSLVRYEQYF.